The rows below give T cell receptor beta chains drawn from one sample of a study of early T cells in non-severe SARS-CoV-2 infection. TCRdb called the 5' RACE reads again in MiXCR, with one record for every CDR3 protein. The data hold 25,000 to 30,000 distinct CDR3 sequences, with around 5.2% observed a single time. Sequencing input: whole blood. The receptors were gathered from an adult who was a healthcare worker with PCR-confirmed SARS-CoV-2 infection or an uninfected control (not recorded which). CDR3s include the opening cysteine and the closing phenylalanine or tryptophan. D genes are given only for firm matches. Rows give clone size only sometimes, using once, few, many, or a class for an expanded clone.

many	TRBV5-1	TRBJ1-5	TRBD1	TGCGCCAGCAGCTTGGCCTGGGGACAGGGGGTAATTAGCAATCAGCCCCAGCATTTT	CASSLAWGQGVISNQPQHF
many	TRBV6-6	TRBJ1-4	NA	TGTGCCAGCAGTGCGGGGGGCCTGAGTGAAAAACTGTTTTTT	CASSAGGLSEKLFF
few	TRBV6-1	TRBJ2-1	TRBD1	TGTGCCAGCAGTGAGAGGGCAGGGGGCGCGAACAATGAGCAGTTCTTC	CASSERAGGANNEQFF
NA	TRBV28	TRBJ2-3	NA	TGTGCCAGCAGTTTAGGAACAGATACGCAGTATTTT	CASSLGTDTQYF
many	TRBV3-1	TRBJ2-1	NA	TGTGCCAGCAGCCAAGCGGTCAGCTCCTACAATGAGCAGTTCTTC	CASSQAVSSYNEQFF
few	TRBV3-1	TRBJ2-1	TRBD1	TGTGCCAGCAGCCAGGGAGGGGGGACAGGGGTTTACAATGAGCAGTTCTTC	CASSQGGGTGVYNEQFF
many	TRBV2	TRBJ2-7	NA	TGTGCCAGCAGTGAACAGGGAACCGAGCAGTACTTC	CASSEQGTEQYF
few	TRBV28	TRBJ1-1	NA	TGTGCCAGCAGCTCCAAACCCACTGAAGCTTTCTTT	CASSSKPTEAFF
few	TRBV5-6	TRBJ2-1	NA	TGTGCCAGCAGCTTGACCCAGTCTAGCCATGAGCAGTTCTTC	CASSLTQSSHEQFF
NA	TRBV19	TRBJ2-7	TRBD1	TGTGCCAGTAGTATTGCGGACAGGGCTGAGCAGTACTTC	CASSIADRAEQYF
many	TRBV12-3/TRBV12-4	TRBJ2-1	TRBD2	TGTGCCAGCTCCCTCAGGTGGACTAGCGGGAACAATGAGCAGTTCTTC	CASSLRWTSGNNEQFF
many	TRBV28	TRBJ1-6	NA	TGTGCCAGCAGGGCGGGGGCTCGGGGGCATTCACCCCTCCACTTT	CASRAGARGHSPLHF
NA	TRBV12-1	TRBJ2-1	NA	TGTGCCAGATGTTCTAGGAGATGGAATGAGCAGTTCTTC	CARCSRRWNEQFF
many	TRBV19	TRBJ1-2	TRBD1	TGTGCCAGTAGTATCTTGGACAGGACGTATGGCTACACCTTC	CASSILDRTYGYTF
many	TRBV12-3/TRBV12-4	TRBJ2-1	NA	TGTGCCAGCAGGAAGAGGGAAAATGAGCAGTTCTTC	CASRKRENEQFF
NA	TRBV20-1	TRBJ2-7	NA	TGCAGTGCTAGAGAATCCGGGCCCCTGTGGTCCTACGAGCAGTACTTC	CSARESGPLWSYEQYF
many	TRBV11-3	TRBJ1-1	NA	TGTGCCAGCAGCTTAGGAGCGATGAACACTGAAGCTTTCTTT	CASSLGAMNTEAFF
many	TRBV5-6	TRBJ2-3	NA	TGTGCCAGCAGCTTATGGGGGTCAGATACGCAGTATTTT	CASSLWGSDTQYF
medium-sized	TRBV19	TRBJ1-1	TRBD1	TGTGCCAGTAGCCGCAGGGGGCGCGACACTGAAGCTTTCTTT	CASSRRGRDTEAFF
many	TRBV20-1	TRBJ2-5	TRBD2	TGCAGTGCACTAGCGGGACGAGAGACCCAGTACTTC	CSALAGRETQYF
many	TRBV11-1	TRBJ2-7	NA	TGTGCCAGCAGCCGACCTACGGGAGAGCAGTACTTC	CASSRPTGEQYF
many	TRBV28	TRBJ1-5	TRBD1	TGTGCCACCGAAAACGGGGACAGGGGGACCAATCAGCCCCAGCATTTT	CATENGDRGTNQPQHF
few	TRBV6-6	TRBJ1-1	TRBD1	TGTGCCAGCAGCCCCGGGACAGGAGGAGCTTTCTTT	CASSPGTGGAFF
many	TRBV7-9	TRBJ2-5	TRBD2	TGTGCCAGCAGCGGGACGGGCGGGAGAACAGAGACCCAGTACTTC	CASSGTGGRTETQYF
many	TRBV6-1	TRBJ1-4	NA	TGTGCCAGCACTCCCCGCAGCTTTAATGAAAAACTGTTTTTT	CASTPRSFNEKLFF
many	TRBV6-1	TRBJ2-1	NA	TGTGCCACCACCACCATAGCCCCTCACAATGAGCAGTTCTTC	CATTTIAPHNEQFF
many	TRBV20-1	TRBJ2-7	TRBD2	TGCAGTGCCCAGAGGCCTAGCGGAGGCTACGAGCAGTACTTC	CSAQRPSGGYEQYF
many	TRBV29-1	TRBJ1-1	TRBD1	TGCAGCGTTGTCGGAAACAGGGGGAAACGGGGGATGAACACTGAAGCTTTCTTT	CSVVGNRGKRGMNTEAFF
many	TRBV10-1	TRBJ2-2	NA	TGCGCCAGCAGTTCTACTCCGGGACAGAACACCGGGGAGCTGTTTTTT	CASSSTPGQNTGELFF
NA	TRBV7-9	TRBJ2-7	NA	TGTGCCAGCAGCTGGGGGGTGGCCTACGAGCAGTACTTC	CASSWGVAYEQYF
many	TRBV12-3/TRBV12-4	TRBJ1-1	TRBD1	TGTGCCAGCAGACCGACAGGGGAAACTGAAGCTTTCTTT	CASRPTGETEAFF
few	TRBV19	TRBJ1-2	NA	TGTGCCAGTAGCCCCAGGGACAATTATGGCTACACCTTC	CASSPRDNYGYTF
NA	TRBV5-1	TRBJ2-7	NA	TGCGCCAGCAGCTTGCGGCTCCACTCCTACGAGCAGTACTTC	CASSLRLHSYEQYF
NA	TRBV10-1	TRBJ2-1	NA	TGCGCCAGCGGCGAGGGTACCGGTGAGCAGTTCTTC	CASGEGTGEQFF
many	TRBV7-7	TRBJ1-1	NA	TGTGCTAGCAGCTTTAGTTTGAACACTGAAGCTTTCTTT	CASSFSLNTEAFF
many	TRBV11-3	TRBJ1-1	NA	TGTGCCAGCAGCTCCACAGCCGGGCGGACTGAAGCTTTCTTT	CASSSTAGRTEAFF
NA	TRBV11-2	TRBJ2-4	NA	TGTGCCAGCAACCCCACCTTAGCCAAAAACATTCAGTACTTC	CASNPTLAKNIQYF
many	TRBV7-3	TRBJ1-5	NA	TGTGCCAGCAGCCCCGGACCCTTAAGAGGTCAGCCCCAGCATTTT	CASSPGPLRGQPQHF
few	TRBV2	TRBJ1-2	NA	TGTGCCAGCAGTGACAGGCCTACTAACTATGGCTACACCTTC	CASSDRPTNYGYTF
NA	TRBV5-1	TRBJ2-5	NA	TGCGCCAGCAGAAGGGACGGCCAAGAGACCCAGTACTTC	CASRRDGQETQYF
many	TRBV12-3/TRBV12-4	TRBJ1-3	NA	TGTGCCAGCAGCCCCGCGAGGCGTGGCTCTGGAAACACCATATATTTT	CASSPARRGSGNTIYF
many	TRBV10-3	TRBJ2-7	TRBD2	TGTGCCATCAGTGTAGCCGGCGCGGGAGCCTCCTACGAGCAGTACTTC	CAISVAGAGASYEQYF
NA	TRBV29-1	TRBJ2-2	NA	TGCAGCGTTGGGAACGGGGAGCTGTTTTTT	CSVGNGELFF
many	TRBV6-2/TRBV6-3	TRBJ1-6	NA	TGTGCCAGCAGAACGGGGGATTCACCCCTCCACTTT	CASRTGDSPLHF
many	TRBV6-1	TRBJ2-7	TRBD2	TGTGCCAGCAGTAGCACTAGCGGGGGGTACTACGAGCAGTACTTC	CASSSTSGGYYEQYF
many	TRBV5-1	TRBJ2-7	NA	TGCGCCAGCAGCTCGACAGGAGCATTCTACGAGCAGTACTTC	CASSSTGAFYEQYF
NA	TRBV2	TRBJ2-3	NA	TGTGCCAGCGGGGGCGGGACTACTAGCACAGATACGCAGTATTTT	CASGGGTTSTDTQYF
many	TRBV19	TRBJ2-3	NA	TGTGCCAGTAGGGCGGGGAAAAGCACAGATACGCAGTATTTT	CASRAGKSTDTQYF
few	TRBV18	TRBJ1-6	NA	TGTGCCAGCTCGCCCCGGGGTCAGAATTCACCCCTCCACTTT	CASSPRGQNSPLHF
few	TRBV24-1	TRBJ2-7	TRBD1	TGTGCCACCAGTGATTCCTGGACAGGGGGCGGCTACGAGCAGTACTTC	CATSDSWTGGGYEQYF
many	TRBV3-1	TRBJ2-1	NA	TGTGCCAGCAGCCAAGATCTTAGTAGGGTAAGAGACTACAATGAGCAGTTCTTC	CASSQDLSRVRDYNEQFF
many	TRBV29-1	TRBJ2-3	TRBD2	TGCAGCGTGAGCGGGGGCCCCACAGATACGCAGTATTTT	CSVSGGPTDTQYF
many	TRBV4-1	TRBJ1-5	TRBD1	TGCGCCAGCAGCCTTGACAGGGGGCTCGGGATACGCAATCAGCCCCAGCATTTT	CASSLDRGLGIRNQPQHF
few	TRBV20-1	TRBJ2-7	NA	TGCAGTGCTAGAGCCGATTTATCTGAGCAGTACTTC	CSARADLSEQYF
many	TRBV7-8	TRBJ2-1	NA	TGTGCCAGCAGCTCTGGACAAGGAGAGTTCTTC	CASSSGQGEFF
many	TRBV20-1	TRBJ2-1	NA	TGCAGTGCCCCCCCGGCGCGTGGCTACAATGAGCAGTTCTTC	CSAPPARGYNEQFF
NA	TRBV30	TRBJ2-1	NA	TGTGCCTGGGGCCGGGACATGAACAATGAGCAGTTCTTC	CAWGRDMNNEQFF
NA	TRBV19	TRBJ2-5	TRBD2	TGTGCCAGTAGGGGGACTAGCGGGAGAGGGTGGCAAGAGACCCAGTACTTC	CASRGTSGRGWQETQYF
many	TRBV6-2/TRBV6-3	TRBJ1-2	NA	TGTGCCAGCAGCGATATCTTCGCCCTAGGACAAGCCGCCTTCACTAACTATGGCTACACCTTC	CASSDIFALGQAAFTNYGYTF